Listed here are 27 T cell receptor beta chains from one sample, sequenced in a study of blood T cell repertoires in COVID-19. TCRdb's copy holds only in-frame clones and misses some; the assay was immunoSEQ multiplex PCR. The sample has 400,000 to 450,000 clones; 89% are singletons. The sequenced material came from peripheral blood. The source of these receptors is a woman aged 40 to 50 with COVID-19, enrolled during active disease.

CDR3 in DNA: TGTGCCAGCAGCTTCCTAGCGGGAGGGCTCGAGCAGTACTTC. This translates into CASSFLAGGLEQYF. The chain recombines TRBV5-4 with TRBJ2-7; 12 positions match TRBD2. Unmatched junction bases numbered 3, after V lost 2 bases and J lost 6 bases. CDR3 length equals 14 residues. Per the germline V gene, CDR1 is SGHNT and CDR2 is YYREEE (reference sequence).

The CDR3, as DNA: TGTGCCAGCAGCAGCTGGGACAGTAGCCTCGGGGAGCTGTTTTTT. Residues: CASSSWDSSLGELFF. The V and J genes are TRBV7-2 and TRBJ2-2, with 7 bases lining up with TRBD1. CDR3 length equals 15 residues. The ends lost 5 bases at V and 7 bases at J; junction bases unmatched: 10. Germline-derived CDR1 and CDR2 are SGHTA and FQGNSA.

This clone was seen a handful of times. This chain connects TRBV6-4 to TRBJ1-2; 8 bases fit TRBD1. The CDR3 is 15 amino acids. V lost 10 bases to trimming and J lost 6 bases; unmatched junction nucleotides: 16. Germline values: CDR1 MRHNA, CDR2 SNTAGT. CDR3 sequence (DNA): TGTGCCAATATCGGAGGACGGACAGGGAGTAATGGCTACACCTTC. Translating it yields CANIGGRTGSNGYTF.

The V and J genes are TRBV3-1 (or the pseudogene TRBV3-2) and TRBJ2-1, with a tentative D call TRBD1 (5 bases). The ends were cut back, 5 bases at V and 2 bases at J, with 13 bases in the middle. The CDR3 is 15 amino acids. Germline V lookup: CDR1 LGHDT, CDR2 YNNKEL (reference sequence). The CDR3 region is CASSTNPDTYNEQFF. CDR3 in DNA: TGTGCCAGCAGCACAAACCCGGACACCTACAATGAGCAGTTCTTC.

The V and J genes are TRBV28 and TRBJ2-7, with 7 bases matching TRBD2. Germline assignment: CDR1 MDHEN and CDR2 SYDVKM. The CDR3 has 16 amino acids. V lost 5 bases, J lost 1 base, and 11 bases stayed unmatched. The CDR3 protein is CASSLDRDYRSYEQYF. The CDR3 DNA reads TGTGCCAGCAGTCTCGACCGGGACTACAGATCCTACGAGCAGTACTTC.

The rearrangement links TRBV12-1 to TRBJ1-6; whether TRBD1, the table's D call, matches the DNA was not checked. TRBV12-1 is termed a pseudogene. The CDR3 contains 14 residues. CDR3 loop: CASSWTGYDSPLHF. CDR3 sequence (DNA): TGTGCCAGCAGCTGGACAGGGTATGATTCACCCCTCCACTTT.

The V and J genes are TRBV6-5 and TRBJ2-4; TRBD2 matches at 9 bases. CDR3 length equals 13 residues. V dropped 5 bases and J dropped 4; count of bases not matched to a gene: 0. Germline V gives CDR1 MNHEY, CDR2 SVGAGI. The CDR3 here is CASSLAGKNIQYF. CDR3 DNA sequence: TGTGCCAGCAGTCTAGCGGGGAAAAACATTCAGTACTTC.

A single count supports this clone. The gene calls are TRBV15 and TRBJ2-3; 11 bases fit TRBD1. The V gene end was trimmed by 3 bases and the J gene end by 2 bases; junction bases not matched to a gene: 1. Germline V gene lookup returns CDR1 LNHNV and CDR2 YYDKDF (reference sequence). CDR3 length: 15 residues. DNA of the CDR3: TGTGCCACCAGCAGCGGACAGGGGGCCACAGATACGCAGTATTTT. Amino acid sequence: CATSSGQGATDTQYF.

The chain recombines TRBV18 with TRBJ2-7; TRBD1 matches at 9 bases. With V trimmed by 4 bases and J by 3 bases, 4 bases remained unmatched. The CDR3 runs 14 residues. Germline CDR1 and CDR2: KGHSH and LQKENI. As DNA, the CDR3 is TGTGCCAGCTCACGACCGGGACAGGGCTACGAGCAGTACTTC. It yields the protein CASSRPGQGYEQYF.

The chain recombines TRBV28 with TRBJ1-1; D unclear. The V gene lost 7 bases and the J gene lost 0 bases, with 12 bases spanning the gap. There are 14 residues in the CDR3. The germline gives CDR1 MDHEN, CDR2 SYDVKM. CDR3 sequence (DNA): TGTGCCAGCACCTTCAGCGGCTTGAACACTGAAGCTTTCTTT. Translating it yields CASTFSGLNTEAFF.

The V call is TRBV18, the J call TRBJ1-5; D unclear. V was shortened by 4 bases and J by 0 bases, with 10 bases between the two germline ends. The CDR3 is 15 residues long. Per the germline V gene, CDR1 is KGHSH and CDR2 is LQKENI. CDR3 residues: CASSRQANSNQPQHF. The DNA of the CDR3 is TGTGCCAGCTCACGGCAGGCTAATAGCAATCAGCCCCAGCATTTT. Drawing the rest from reference TRBV18 and TRBJ1-5, the complete variable domain is NAGVMQNPRHLVRRRGQEARLRCSPMKGHSHVYWYRQLPEEGLKFMVYLQKENIIDESGMPKERFSAEFPKEGPSILRIQQVVRGDSAAYFCASSRQANSNQPQHFGDGTRLSIL.

Only a few counts were recorded for this clone. The chain couples TRBV7-9 to TRBJ2-7; no clear D. The CDR3 totals 11 residues. The germline V gene encodes CDR1 SEHNR and CDR2 FQNEAQ (reference sequence). V was trimmed by 4 bases and J by 3 bases, leaving 4 bases between them. CDR3 region: CASSSFYEQYF. The CDR3 coding sequence is TGTGCCAGCAGCTCCTTCTACGAGCAGTACTTC.

This chain connects TRBV3-1 (or the pseudogene TRBV3-2) to TRBJ2-2; perhaps TRBD2 as D (7 bases). The V gene's germline CDR1 is LGHDT and CDR2 YNNKEL (reference sequence). The CDR3 loop spans 12 amino acids. Trimming removed 6 bases from V and 10 bases from J, with 12 bases in between. The CDR3 region has the DNA TGTGCCAGCAGTCGGGGGGCAATGGAGCTGTTTTTT. Encoded protein: CASSRGAMELFF.

This clone was seen only once. The CDR3 nucleotides are TGTGCCAGCAGCCCGGCTGGCGGTCGCTACAATGAGCAGTTCTTC. Translation gives CASSPAGGRYNEQFF. The rearrangement links TRBV7-3 to TRBJ2-1; D unclear. Germline V gives CDR1 SGHTA, CDR2 FQGTGA. The ends were cut back, 5 bases at V and 3 bases at J, with 14 bases in the middle. This CDR3 has 15 residues.

The count of this clone is one. V usage is TRBV7-2 and J usage is TRBJ1-1; D gene uncertain. This CDR3 is built from 15 residues. Per the germline V gene, CDR1 is SGHTA and CDR2 is FQGNSA. V lost 4 bases to trimming and J lost 6 bases, with 18 bases between them. This chain's CDR3 is CASSSPNAPRPEAFF. In nucleotides, the CDR3 is TGTGCCAGCAGCTCCCCTAATGCCCCGCGGCCTGAAGCTTTCTTT.

The chain has TRBV5-4 and TRBJ2-7, with 7 bases fitting TRBD2. This CDR3 has 16 residues. V lost 4 bases and J lost 0; bases outside the gene matches: 10. CDR1 and CDR2 from the germline V gene are SGHNT and YYREEE (reference sequence). CDR3 nucleotide sequence: TGTGCCAGCAGCATCCCTCGAGCGGGGTCCTCCTACGAGCAGTACTTC. The encoded protein is CASSIPRAGSSYEQYF.

The chain combines TRBV29-1 with TRBJ1-1, with a tentative D call TRBD1 (5 bases). Trimming removed 6 bases at V and 5 bases at J, with 19 bases between. CDR1 and CDR2 from the germline V gene are SQVTM and ANQGSEA. The CDR3 covers 14 residues. The CDR3 loop is CSVYPTGGKTEAFF. CDR3 bases: TGCAGCGTCTACCCGACGGGGGGAAAAACTGAAGCTTTCTTT.

The count of this clone is one. V usage is TRBV28 and J usage is TRBJ1-6; 8 bases fit TRBD1. The CDR3 sequence is 14 residues long. V was pared by 8 bases and J by 6 bases, with 6 bases of the junction left unmatched. In germline, CDR1 is MDHEN, CDR2 SYDVKM. CDR3 sequence reads: CASDPGGSNSPLHF. The CDR3, as DNA: TGTGCCAGCGACCCAGGGGGCTCTAATTCACCCCTCCACTTT.

The chain employs TRBV19 and TRBJ1-5; tentative D call: TRBD1 (6 bases). CDR1 is LNHDA and CDR2 is SQIVND in the germline V gene (reference sequence). V dropped 6 bases and J dropped 3 bases, with 27 bases sitting between them. The CDR3 spans 19 residues. Here the CDR3 DNA reads TGTGCCAGTAGGGACACGAGGGTGTGGGACCGGGACAACAATCAGCCCCAGCATTTT. It translates to CASRDTRVWDRDNNQPQHF.

V is TRBV9 and J is TRBJ2-5; D gene ambiguous. V dropped 0 bases and J dropped 7 bases, with 7 bases sitting between them. The CDR3 sequence is 12 residues long. Germline V gene data show CDR1 as SGDLS and CDR2 as YYNGEE. CDR3 loop: CASSVGAGTQYF. The CDR3 DNA reads TGTGCCAGCAGCGTAGGGGCAGGGACCCAGTACTTC.

The rearrangement joins TRBV5-6 to TRBJ2-3; 8 bases align to TRBD2. This CDR3 comprises 16 residues. Trimming cost V 0 bases and J 7 bases; bases outside gene matches: 10. Germline lookup yields CDR1 SGHDT and CDR2 YYEEEE. The CDR3 nucleotides read TGTGCCAGCAGCTTGGTGATAGCGGGGCCCGGGAATACGCAGTATTTT. It translates to CASSLVIAGPGNTQYF.

The CDR3 region is CASSLQGAMNTEAFF. The CDR3 DNA reads as TGTGCCAGCAGTCTTCAGGGGGCCATGAACACTGAAGCTTTCTTT. V is TRBV3-1 (or the pseudogene TRBV3-2) and J is TRBJ1-1, with TRBD1 matching over 8 bases. V trimming: 6 bases; J trimming: 0 bases; junction bases outside the gene matches: 6. CDR1 and CDR2 (germline): LGHDT, YNNKEL (reference sequence). This CDR3 spans 15 amino acids.

The chain employs TRBV29-1 and TRBJ2-5; a possible D gene is TRBD1 (5 bases). V lost 3 bases and J lost 4, with 12 bases in between. Germline loops: CDR1 SQVTM, CDR2 ANQGSEA. The CDR3 is 13 residues long. The CDR3 DNA reads TGCAGCGTTGACTGGCAGGGCCGAGAGACCCAGTACTTC. Translated, it gives CSVDWQGRETQYF.

The chain links TRBV5-1 to TRBJ1-1, with D perhaps matching TRBD1 (5 bases). The germline V gene encodes CDR1 SGHRS and CDR2 YFSETQ. V gave up 0 bases and J gave up 6 bases, with 15 bases separating them. The CDR3 consists of 15 residues. The CDR3 DNA reads TGCGCCAGCAGCTTGGAGGGACTAGGGCTTCCTGAAGCTTTCTTT. Amino acids: CASSLEGLGLPEAFF. The variable domain in full, completed from reference TRBV5-1 and TRBJ1-1, reads KAGVTQTPRYLIKTRGQQVTLSCSPISGHRSVSWYQQTPGQGLQFLFEYFSETQRNKGNFPGRFSGRQFSNSRSEMNVSTLELGDSALYLCASSLEGLGLPEAFFGQGTRLTVV.

The genes are TRBV6-4 and TRBJ2-3; TRBD2 aligns across 8 bases. With V trimmed by 4 bases and J by 7 bases, 10 bases remained unmatched. Germline values: CDR1 MRHNA, CDR2 SNTAGT. This CDR3 has 15 residues. CDR3 sequence: CASSALAGFTHTQYF. DNA of the CDR3: TGTGCCAGCAGTGCTTTAGCGGGATTCACTCATACGCAGTATTTT.

Only one count was recorded for this clone. The chain has TRBV7-2 and TRBJ2-1; 14 nucleotides align to TRBD2. The germline V gene has CDR1 SGHTA and CDR2 FQGNSA. The CDR3 spans 19 residues. The V segment lost 4 bases and the J segment 1 base; nucleotides outside the gene matches: 9. Here the CDR3 DNA reads TGTGCCAGCAGCTCCCCGGGACTAGCGGGAGAGGGATCCTACAATGAGCAGTTCTTC. Protein product: CASSSPGLAGEGSYNEQFF.

The rearrangement joins TRBV19 to TRBJ1-6; weak D call: TRBD1 (6 bases). The CDR3 loop spans 13 amino acids. V was pared by 6 bases and J by 10 bases, with 13 bases between. Germline CDR1 and CDR2: LNHDA and SQIVND (reference sequence). The CDR3: CASRINRESPLHF. The CDR3 region has the DNA TGTGCCAGTAGGATCAACAGGGAATCACCCCTCCACTTT.